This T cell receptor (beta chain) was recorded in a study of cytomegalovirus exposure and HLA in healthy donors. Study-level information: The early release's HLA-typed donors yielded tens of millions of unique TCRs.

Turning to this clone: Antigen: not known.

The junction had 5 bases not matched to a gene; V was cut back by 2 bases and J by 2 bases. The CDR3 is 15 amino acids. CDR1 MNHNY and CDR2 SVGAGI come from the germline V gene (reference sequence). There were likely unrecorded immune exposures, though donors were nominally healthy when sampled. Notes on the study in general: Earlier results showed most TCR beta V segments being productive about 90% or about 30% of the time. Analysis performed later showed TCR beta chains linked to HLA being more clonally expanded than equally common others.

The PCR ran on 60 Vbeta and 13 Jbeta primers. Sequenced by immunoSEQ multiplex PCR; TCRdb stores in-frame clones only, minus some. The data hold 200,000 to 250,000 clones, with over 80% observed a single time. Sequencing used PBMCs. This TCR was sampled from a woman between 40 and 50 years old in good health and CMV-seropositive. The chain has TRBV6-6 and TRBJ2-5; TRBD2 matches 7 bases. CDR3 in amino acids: CASSYASGRQETQYF. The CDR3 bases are TGTGCCAGCAGTTACGCTAGCGGAAGGCAAGAGACCCAGTACTTC.